The entry that follows covers one TCR beta chain sequence. Antigen unknown. With 60 Vbeta and 13 Jbeta primers, the PCR was carried out. Libraries were prepared by immunoSEQ multiplex PCR; TCRdb keeps only in-frame clonotypes and omits some of them. Of about 140,000 clones listed, approximately 80% are singletons. The source of the sample is a study of cytomegalovirus exposure and HLA in healthy donors. General observations from the study: Cytomegalovirus-associated status was assigned to approximately 160 TCR beta chains. Through in vitro validation, three CMV-associated chains were shown to be specific for CMV antigens.

CDR1 SEHNR and CDR2 FQNEAQ come from the germline V gene (reference sequence). The V segment lost 2 bases and the J segment 2 bases; nucleotides outside the gene matches: 14. There are 19 residues in the CDR3. The specimen was PBMCs. The chain links TRBV7-9 to TRBJ1-5; TRBD1 matches at 8 bases. The source of this sequence is a man in his late teens or twenties in good health and CMV-seronegative. This CDR3 is CASSLSLTGAGGRNQPQHF. The CDR3 coding sequence is TGTGCCAGCAGCTTATCCCTAACTGGGGCAGGGGGCCGCAATCAGCCCCAGCATTTT.